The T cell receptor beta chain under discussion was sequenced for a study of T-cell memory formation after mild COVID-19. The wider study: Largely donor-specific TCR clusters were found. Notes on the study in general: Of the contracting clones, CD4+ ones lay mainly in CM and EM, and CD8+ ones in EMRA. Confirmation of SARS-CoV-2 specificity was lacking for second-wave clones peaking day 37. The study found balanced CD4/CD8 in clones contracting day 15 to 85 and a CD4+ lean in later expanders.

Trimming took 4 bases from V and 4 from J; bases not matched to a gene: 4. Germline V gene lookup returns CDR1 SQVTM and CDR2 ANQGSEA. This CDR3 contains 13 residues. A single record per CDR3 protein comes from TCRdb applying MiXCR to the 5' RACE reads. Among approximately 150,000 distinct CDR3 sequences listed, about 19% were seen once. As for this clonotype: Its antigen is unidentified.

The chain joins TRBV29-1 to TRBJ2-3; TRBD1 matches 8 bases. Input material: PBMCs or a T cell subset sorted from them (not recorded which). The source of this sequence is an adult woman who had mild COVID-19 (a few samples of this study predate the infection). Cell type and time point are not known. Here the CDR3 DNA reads TGCAGCGTTGGAGACAGGGGCCCAGATACGCAGTATTTT. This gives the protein CSVGDRGPDTQYF.